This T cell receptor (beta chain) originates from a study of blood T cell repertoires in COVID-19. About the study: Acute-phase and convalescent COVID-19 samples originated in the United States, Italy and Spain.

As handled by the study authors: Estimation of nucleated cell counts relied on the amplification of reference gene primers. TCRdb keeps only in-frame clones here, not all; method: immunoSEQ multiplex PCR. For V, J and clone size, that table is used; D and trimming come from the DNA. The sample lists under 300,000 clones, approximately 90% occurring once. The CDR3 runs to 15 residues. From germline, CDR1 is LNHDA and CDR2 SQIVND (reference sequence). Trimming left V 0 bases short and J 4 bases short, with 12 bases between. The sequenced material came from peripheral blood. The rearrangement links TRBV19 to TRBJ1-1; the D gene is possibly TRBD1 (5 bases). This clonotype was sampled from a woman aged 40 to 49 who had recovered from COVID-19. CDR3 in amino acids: CASSIEPGRSTEAFF. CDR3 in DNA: TGTGCCAGTAGTATAGAGCCAGGGAGGAGCACTGAAGCTTTCTTT.